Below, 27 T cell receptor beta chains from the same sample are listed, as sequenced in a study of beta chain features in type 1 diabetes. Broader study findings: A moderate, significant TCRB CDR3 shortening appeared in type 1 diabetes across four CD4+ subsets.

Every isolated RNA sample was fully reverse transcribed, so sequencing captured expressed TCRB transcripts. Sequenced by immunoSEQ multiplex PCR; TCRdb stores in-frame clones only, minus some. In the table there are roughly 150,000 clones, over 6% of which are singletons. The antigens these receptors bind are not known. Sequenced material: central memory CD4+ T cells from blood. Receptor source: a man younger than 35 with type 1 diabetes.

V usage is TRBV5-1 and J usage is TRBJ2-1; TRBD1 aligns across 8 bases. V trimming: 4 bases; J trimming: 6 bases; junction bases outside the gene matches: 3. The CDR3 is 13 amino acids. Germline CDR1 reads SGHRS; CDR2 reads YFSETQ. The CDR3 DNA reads TGCGCCAGCAGCCTAGGACAGGGCAATGAGCAGTTCTTC. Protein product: CASSLGQGNEQFF.

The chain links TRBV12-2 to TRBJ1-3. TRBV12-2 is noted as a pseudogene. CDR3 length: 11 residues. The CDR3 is CASRLRGTIYF. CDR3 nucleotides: TGTGCAAGTCGTCTACGCGGCACCATATATTTT.

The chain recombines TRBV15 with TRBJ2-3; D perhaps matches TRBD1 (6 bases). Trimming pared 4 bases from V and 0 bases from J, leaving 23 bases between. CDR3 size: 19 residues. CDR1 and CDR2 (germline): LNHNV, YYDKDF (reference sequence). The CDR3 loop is CATSKRGNLMRASTDTQYF. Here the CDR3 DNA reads TGTGCCACCAGCAAGAGGGGGAATCTAATGAGAGCTAGCACAGATACGCAGTATTTT.

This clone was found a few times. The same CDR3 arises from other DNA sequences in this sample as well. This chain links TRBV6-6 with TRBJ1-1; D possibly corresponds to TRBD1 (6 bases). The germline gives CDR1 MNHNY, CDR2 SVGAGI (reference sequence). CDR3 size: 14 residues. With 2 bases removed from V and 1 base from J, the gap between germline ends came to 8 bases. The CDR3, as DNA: TGTGCCAGCAGTTACGGACAGACGAACACTGAAGCTTTCTTT. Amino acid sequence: CASSYGQTNTEAFF.

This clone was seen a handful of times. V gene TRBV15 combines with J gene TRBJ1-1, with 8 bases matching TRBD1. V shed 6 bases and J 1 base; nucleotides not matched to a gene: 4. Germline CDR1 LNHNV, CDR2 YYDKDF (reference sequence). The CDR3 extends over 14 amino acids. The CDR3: CATSQQGGNTEAFF. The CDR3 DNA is TGTGCCACCAGTCAACAGGGGGGGAACACTGAAGCTTTCTTT.

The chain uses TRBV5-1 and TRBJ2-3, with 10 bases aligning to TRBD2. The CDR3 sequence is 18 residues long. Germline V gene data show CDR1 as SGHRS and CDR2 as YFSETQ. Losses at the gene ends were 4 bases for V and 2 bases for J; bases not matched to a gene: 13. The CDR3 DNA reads TGCGCCAGCAGCCCTCTAGGTGAGCTAGCGGGAGCCACAGATACGCAGTATTTT. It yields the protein CASSPLGELAGATDTQYF.

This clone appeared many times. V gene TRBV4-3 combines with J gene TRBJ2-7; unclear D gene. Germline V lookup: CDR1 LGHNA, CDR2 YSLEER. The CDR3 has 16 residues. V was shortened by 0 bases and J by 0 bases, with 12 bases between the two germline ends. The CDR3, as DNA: TGCGCCAGCAGCCAAGATTGGGCCAGTAGCTCCTACGAGCAGTACTTC. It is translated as CASSQDWASSSYEQYF.

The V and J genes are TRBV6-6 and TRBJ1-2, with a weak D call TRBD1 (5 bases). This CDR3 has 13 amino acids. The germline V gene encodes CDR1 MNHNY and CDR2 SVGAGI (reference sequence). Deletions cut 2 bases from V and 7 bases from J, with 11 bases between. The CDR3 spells CASSYGASPGYTF. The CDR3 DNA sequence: TGTGCCAGCAGTTACGGGGCCTCTCCTGGCTACACCTTC.

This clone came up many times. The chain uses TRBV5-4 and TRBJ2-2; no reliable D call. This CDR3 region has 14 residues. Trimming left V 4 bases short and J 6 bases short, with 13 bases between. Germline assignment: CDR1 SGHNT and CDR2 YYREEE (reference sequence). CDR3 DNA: TGTGCCAGCAGCCTGGATGCGGTTGCCGGGGAGCTGTTTTTT. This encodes CASSLDAVAGELFF.

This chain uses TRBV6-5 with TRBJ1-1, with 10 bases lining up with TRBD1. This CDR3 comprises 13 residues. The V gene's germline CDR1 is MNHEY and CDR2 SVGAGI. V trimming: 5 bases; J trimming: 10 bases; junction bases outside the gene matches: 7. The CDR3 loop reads CASSGRQGALAFF. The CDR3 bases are TGTGCCAGCAGTGGGAGACAGGGGGCTCTAGCTTTCTTT.

Written as DNA, the CDR3 is TGTGCCAGCAGTTTAATGTCTAGCGGGGGGGAAGAGCAGTACTTC. As protein: CASSLMSSGGEEQYF. The chain recombines TRBV27 with TRBJ2-7; 12 bases map to TRBD2. Germline V lookup: CDR1 MNHEY, CDR2 SMNVEV (reference sequence). This CDR3 has 15 amino acids. With 2 bases clipped from V and 7 bases from J, the junction kept 6 bases outside the gene matches.

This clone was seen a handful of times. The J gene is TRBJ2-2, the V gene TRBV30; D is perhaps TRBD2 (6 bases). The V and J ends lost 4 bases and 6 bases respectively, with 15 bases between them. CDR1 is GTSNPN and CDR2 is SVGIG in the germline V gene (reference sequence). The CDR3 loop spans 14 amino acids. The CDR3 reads CAWTRAGSAGELFF. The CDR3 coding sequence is TGTGCCTGGACCCGCGCCGGGAGTGCCGGGGAGCTGTTTTTT.

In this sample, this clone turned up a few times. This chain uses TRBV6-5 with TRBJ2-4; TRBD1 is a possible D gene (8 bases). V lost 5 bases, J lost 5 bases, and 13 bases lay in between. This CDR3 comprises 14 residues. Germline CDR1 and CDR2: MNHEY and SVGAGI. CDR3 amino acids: CASSRTGRENIQYF. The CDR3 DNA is TGTGCCAGCAGTAGGACAGGGAGGGAAAACATTCAGTACTTC.

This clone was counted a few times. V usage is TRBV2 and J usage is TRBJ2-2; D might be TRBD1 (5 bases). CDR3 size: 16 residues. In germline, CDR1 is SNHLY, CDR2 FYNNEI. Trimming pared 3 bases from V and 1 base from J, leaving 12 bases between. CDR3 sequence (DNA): TGTGCCAGCAGTGATCCCGACAGATTGAACACCGGGGAGCTGTTTTTT. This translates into CASSDPDRLNTGELFF. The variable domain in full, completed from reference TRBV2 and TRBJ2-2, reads EPEVTQTPSHQVTQMGQEVILRCVPISNHLYFYWYRQILGQKVEFLVSFYNNEISEKSEIFDDQFSVERPDGSNFTLKIRSTKLEDSAMYFCASSDPDRLNTGELFFGEGSRLTVL.

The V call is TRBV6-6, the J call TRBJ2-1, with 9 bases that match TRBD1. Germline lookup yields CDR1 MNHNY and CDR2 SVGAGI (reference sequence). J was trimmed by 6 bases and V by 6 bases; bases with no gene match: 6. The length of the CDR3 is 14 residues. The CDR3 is CASSLTGQGNEQFF. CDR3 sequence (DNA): TGTGCCAGCAGCCTCACGGGACAGGGCAATGAGCAGTTCTTC.

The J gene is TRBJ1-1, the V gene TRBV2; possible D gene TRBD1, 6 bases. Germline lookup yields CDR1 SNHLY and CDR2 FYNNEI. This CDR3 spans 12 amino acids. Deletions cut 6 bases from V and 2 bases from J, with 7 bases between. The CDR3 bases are TGTGCCAGCAGGGGACAAAACACTGAAGCTTTCTTT. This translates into CASRGQNTEAFF.

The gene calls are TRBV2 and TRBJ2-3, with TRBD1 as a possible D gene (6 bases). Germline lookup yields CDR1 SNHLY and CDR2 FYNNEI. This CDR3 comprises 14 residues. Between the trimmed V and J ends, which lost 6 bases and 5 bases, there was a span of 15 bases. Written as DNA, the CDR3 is TGTGCCAGCAGAGGCGGCAGGGGTCAAGATACGCAGTATTTT. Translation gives CASRGGRGQDTQYF.

The chain's CDR3 is CASSTSSGGNQETQYF. The CDR3 DNA follows: TGTGCCAGCAGCACCTCTAGCGGGGGGAACCAAGAGACCCAGTACTTC. J is TRBJ2-5 and V is TRBV9; 11 nucleotides match TRBD2. Trimming removed 4 bases from V and 0 bases from J; junction bases left unmatched: 5. From germline, CDR1 is SGDLS and CDR2 YYNGEE. The CDR3 consists of 16 residues.

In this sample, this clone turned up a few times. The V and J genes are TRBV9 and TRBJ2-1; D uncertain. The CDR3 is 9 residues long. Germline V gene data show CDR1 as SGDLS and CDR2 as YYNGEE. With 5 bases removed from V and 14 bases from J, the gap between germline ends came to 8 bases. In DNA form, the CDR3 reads TGTGCCAGCAGGGAGCTCAAGTTCTTC. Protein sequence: CASRELKFF.

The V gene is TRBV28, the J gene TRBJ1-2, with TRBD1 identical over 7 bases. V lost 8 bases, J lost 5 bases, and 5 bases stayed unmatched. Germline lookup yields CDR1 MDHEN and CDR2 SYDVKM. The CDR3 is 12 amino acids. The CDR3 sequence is CASFTGEYGYTF. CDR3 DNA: TGTGCCAGCTTCACAGGGGAGTATGGCTACACCTTC.

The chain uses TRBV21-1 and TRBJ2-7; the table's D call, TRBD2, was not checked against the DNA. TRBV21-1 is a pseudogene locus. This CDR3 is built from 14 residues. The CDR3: CASSGPGGGYEQYF. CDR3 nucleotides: TGTGCCAGCAGCGGACCGGGAGGAGGCTACGAGCAGTACTTC.

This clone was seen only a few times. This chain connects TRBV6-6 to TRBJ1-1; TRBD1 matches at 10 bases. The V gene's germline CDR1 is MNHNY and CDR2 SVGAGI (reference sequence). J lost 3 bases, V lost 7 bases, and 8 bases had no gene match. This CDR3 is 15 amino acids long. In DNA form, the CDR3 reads TGTGCCAGCACCCGACAGGGGGCTTTCGACACTGAAGCTTTCTTT. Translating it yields CASTRQGAFDTEAFF.

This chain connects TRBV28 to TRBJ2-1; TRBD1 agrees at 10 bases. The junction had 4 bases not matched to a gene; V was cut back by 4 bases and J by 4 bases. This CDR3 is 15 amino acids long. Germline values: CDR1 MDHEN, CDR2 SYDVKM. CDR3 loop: CASSSWTGGYNEQFF. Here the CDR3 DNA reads TGTGCCAGCAGTTCCTGGACAGGGGGATACAATGAGCAGTTCTTC. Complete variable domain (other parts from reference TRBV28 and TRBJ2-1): DVKVTQSSRYLVKRTGEKVFLECVQDMDHENMFWYRQDPGLGLRLIYFSYDVKMKEKGDIPEGYSVSREKKERFSLILESASTNQTSMYLCASSSWTGGYNEQFFGPGTRLTVL.

CDR3: CASSHAGSRQPQHF. The DNA for the CDR3 is TGTGCCAGCAGCCACGCGGGATCTCGGCAGCCCCAGCATTTT. The chain links TRBV13 to TRBJ1-5; D is ambiguous. V lost 5 bases, J lost 7 bases, and 15 bases lay in between. The CDR3 runs 14 residues. Germline V gene sequence: CDR1 PRHDT, CDR2 FYEKMQ (reference sequence).

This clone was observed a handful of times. CDR3 coding DNA: TGTGCCAGCTCACCCCGGGCAGGGCAGGGGATCGATGGCTACACCTTC. It codes for CASSPRAGQGIDGYTF. The chain combines TRBV18 with TRBJ1-2; D possibly corresponds to TRBD1 (6 bases). Germline V gene data show CDR1 as KGHSH and CDR2 as LQKENI. The V and J ends lost 3 bases and 6 bases respectively, with 20 bases between them. This CDR3 spans 16 amino acids.

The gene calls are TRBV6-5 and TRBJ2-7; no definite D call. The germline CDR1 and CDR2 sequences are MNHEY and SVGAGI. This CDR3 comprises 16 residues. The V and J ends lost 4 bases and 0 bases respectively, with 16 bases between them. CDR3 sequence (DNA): TGTGCCAGCAGTTCGTCCGGCGGCCGAAGCTCCTACGAGCAGTACTTC. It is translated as CASSSSGGRSSYEQYF.

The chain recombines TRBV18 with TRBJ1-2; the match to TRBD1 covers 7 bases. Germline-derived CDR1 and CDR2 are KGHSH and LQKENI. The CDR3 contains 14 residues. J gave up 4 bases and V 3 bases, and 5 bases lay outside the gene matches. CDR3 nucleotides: TGTGCCAGCTCACCTGCACAGGGGCCCTATGGCTACACCTTC. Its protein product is CASSPAQGPYGYTF. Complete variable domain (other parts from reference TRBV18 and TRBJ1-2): NAGVMQNPRHLVRRRGQEARLRCSPMKGHSHVYWYRQLPEEGLKFMVYLQKENIIDESGMPKERFSAEFPKEGPSILRIQQVVRGDSAAYFCASSPAQGPYGYTFGSGTRLTVV.